Here is one T cell receptor (beta chain) with its context. This clone came up a few times. This clone's antigen is unknown. Base qualities are missing; no much larger clone stands one base away. The library was prepared using the immunoSEQ multiplex PCR assay. To provide template for TCR sequencing, every sample had RNA extracted and reverse transcribed into cDNA. First-strand cDNA was synthesized using SuperScript III with a 2:1 mix of oligo-dT and random hexamers. A synthetic immune receptor repertoire was used to gauge amplification bias, and whatever bias remained was removed computationally. The original methods were these. Raw reads were preprocessed for error removal, and CDR3 was defined according to IMGT conventions as running from the conserved cysteine to phenylalanine. Clonality was computed by normalizing Shannon entropy by log2 of the number of productive unique TCRs and subtracting the result from 1. Whether scalp clones were CD4 or CD8 was inferred by matching scalp TCRbeta sequences against CD4 and CD8 repertoires sorted from blood. The table was pulled from immuneACCESS by TCRdb, which kept in-frame rearrangements only. Such tables lose some clones; where checked, under half of the loss comes from unresolved V genes, and the rest has no known cause. The D gene and trimming were derived from the DNA, and the V and J assignments and clone size from that table. The sample records 220,000 or so clones, approximately 52% of which are singletons. 0.45% of the sample is taken by the ten largest.

The source of the sample is a study of CD8+ T cells in alopecia areata (dated by TCRdb to between 2017 and 2018). As for the study more broadly: Treated patients were enrolled in an open-label pilot trial of oral tofacitinib, 5 to 10 mg twice daily, for moderate-to-severe alopecia areata. Patients received tofacitinib for 6 to 18 months and were then followed off drug for 6 months to check for delayed response and recurrence. In both human patients and the C3H/HeJ mouse model, the study applied high-throughput TCRbeta sequencing to look at T cell clonal expansion in alopecia areata. Scalp tissue and sorted CD4+ and CD8+ peripheral blood T cells from patchy and totalis/universalis alopecia areata patients and from healthy controls were covered by human TCRbeta sequencing. Biopsies were taken from tofacitinib-treated patients at baseline and again at 4 and 24 weeks into treatment, and several of those patients also had a later scalp biopsy. Scalp clonality was compared among normal scalp (n=4), patchy alopecia areata scalp (n=8), and alopecia totalis/universalis scalp (n=8). RNA was extracted with the PAXgene miRNA kit for fixed scalp, the miRNeasy kit for PBMCs, and the RNeasy kit for mouse skin. immunoSEQ multiplex PCR using 35 Vbeta forward primers and 13 Jbeta reverse primers was used to amplify TCRbeta CDR3 regions. The study at large found these results: Shared TCR sequences between patients were less evident than in mice, which may be partly attributable to HLA diversity in the patient population. Lesional scalp, especially in alopecia totalis/universalis, showed higher clonality and more expanded CD8+ clones than normal scalp, suggesting antigenic drive. Scalp TCR repertoire analysis is complicated because resident alphabeta T cells in normal human skin are also sequenced, whereas mouse skin is dominated by gammadelta T cells.

From its cysteine to its phenylalanine, the CDR3 spans 13 amino acids. Only the CDR3 DNA is retained, 39 bases long and in frame from the first base. According to the germline V gene, CDR1 reads ENHRY and CDR2 reads SYGVKD. The V end loses 0 bases and the J end loses 7 bases, and a stretch of 8 bases separates them. The time point label, as the study defines it: baseline before oral tofacitinib. Lesional scalp punch biopsies and peripheral blood were collected from alopecia areata patients. PBMCs were isolated by density centrifugation and stained for CD3, CD4 and CD8, after which CD4+ and CD8+ T cells were sorted on a FACSAria.

Here the sequenced sample was CD4+ T cells sorted from blood, taken at week 0. This clonotype was sampled from a human donor with alopecia areata. The rearranged segments are TRBV10-3 and TRBJ2-3; no D gene can be assigned with confidence. The nucleotides read TGTGCCATCAGTGAGTCGCTTGGTTATACGCAGTATTTT. It specifies CAISESLGYTQYF.